This is a list of T cell receptor beta chains from one sample in a study of blood T cell repertoires in COVID-19. Data came from immunoSEQ multiplex PCR; TCRdb stores just in-frame clones and leaves some out. The sample lists some 430,000 clones; roughly 87% were seen once. Sequencing used PBMCs or T cells enriched from blood (not recorded which). The origin of the receptors is a man aged 18 to 29 who had recovered from COVID-19. Each CDR3 is given with its conserved first and last residue. Each record gives: CDR3 length, V gene, J gene, CDR3 protein.

14,TRBV24-1,TRBJ1-5,CATIPTEYNQPQHF
12,TRBV9,TRBJ1-2,CASSVPSYGYTF
13,TRBV12-3/TRBV12-4,TRBJ2-7,CASSLLLAYEQYF
15,TRBV7-2,TRBJ1-2,CASSLDLSRNYGYTF
11,TRBV9,TRBJ1-2,CASSGHRGYTF
15,TRBV5-4,TRBJ2-7,CASSAPGTGIYEQYF
13,TRBV27,TRBJ2-7,CASKTSGIGEQYF
13,TRBV10-3,TRBJ1-1,CAISEGVNTEAFF
16,TRBV6-4,TRBJ2-3,CASSVTSGSGTDTQYF
14,TRBV4-1,TRBJ1-5,CASSQAGTSPPQHF
20,TRBV3-1/TRBV3-2,TRBJ2-4,CASSQDPPRLAGGVQNIQYF
14,TRBV30,TRBJ1-1,CARRLGPQDTEAFF
13,TRBV7-2,TRBJ2-1,CASSLDSYNEQFF
13,TRBV28,TRBJ1-5,CASRQGLKQPQHF
15,TRBV7-9,TRBJ2-7,CASSRTGGEIYEQYF
16,TRBV19,TRBJ1-2,CASSINLQKINYGYTF
11,TRBV28,TRBJ1-4,CASSQSEKLFF
13,TRBV27,TRBJ1-3,CASSSGGGNTIYF
14,TRBV20-1,TRBJ2-7,CSASSLAGTYEQYF
17,TRBV4-1,TRBJ2-3,CASSQDRLAAFTDTQYF
18,TRBV19,TRBJ2-7,CASSSTGLAVPISYEQYF
14,TRBV27,TRBJ2-1,CASSPGLSYNEQFF
12,TRBV7-2,TRBJ2-5,CASSTGTPPQYF
16,TRBV3-1/TRBV3-2,TRBJ1-3,CASTPAGGSSGNTIYF
16,TRBV10-3,TRBJ1-4,CAISETGSPQLGKLFF
16,TRBV7-9,TRBJ2-3,CASRRVVWSSTDTQYF
14,TRBV19,TRBJ1-2,CASTAPGRRQGYTF
18,TRBV5-5,TRBJ2-1,CASSFSLGGRAEGNEQFF
15,TRBV4-1,TRBJ1-1,CASSQPDRENTEAFF
15,TRBV28,TRBJ2-2,CASSLLSANTGELFF
13,TRBV11-3,TRBJ2-5,CASSSDRGETQYF
14,TRBV28,TRBJ1-5,CASSFRGGGQPQHF
13,TRBV30,TRBJ1-5,CAWSVARNQPQHF
13,TRBV6-5,TRBJ1-1,CASRQLMNTEAFF
15,TRBV5-1,TRBJ1-1,CASSLAVGVNTEAFF
14,TRBV27,TRBJ2-7,CASGTRQGSYEQYF
15,TRBV28,TRBJ1-2,CASRHPPGTGYGYTF